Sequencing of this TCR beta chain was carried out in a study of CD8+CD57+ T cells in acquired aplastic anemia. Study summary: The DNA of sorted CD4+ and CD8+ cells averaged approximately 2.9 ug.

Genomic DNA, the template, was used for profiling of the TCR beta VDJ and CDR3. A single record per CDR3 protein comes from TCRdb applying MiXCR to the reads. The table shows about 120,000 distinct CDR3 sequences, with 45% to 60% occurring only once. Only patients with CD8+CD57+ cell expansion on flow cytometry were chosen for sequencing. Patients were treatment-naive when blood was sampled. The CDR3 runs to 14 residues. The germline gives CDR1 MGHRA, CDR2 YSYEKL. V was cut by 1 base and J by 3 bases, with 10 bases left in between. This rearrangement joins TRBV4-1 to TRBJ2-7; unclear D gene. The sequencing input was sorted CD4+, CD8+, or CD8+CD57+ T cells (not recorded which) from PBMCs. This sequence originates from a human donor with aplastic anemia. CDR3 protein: CASSQGSSLYEQYF. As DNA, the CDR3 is TGCGCCAGCAGCCAAGGTTCTTCCCTCTACGAGCAGTACTTC.